A single T cell receptor (beta chain) is shown here with its context. Antigen unknown. The sample comes from a study of PD-L1 blockade in urothelial cancer. This CDR3 comprises 13 residues. From germline, CDR1 is SGHNT and CDR2 YENEEA. Deletions cut 5 bases from V and 3 bases from J, with 11 bases between. Findings and limits, study-wide: Having blood TCR clonality under the median before treatment predicted better survival.

The method was immunoSEQ multiplex PCR; TCRdb's version includes in-frame clones alone and lacks a portion of them. The sample lists about 50,000 clones; about 75% were seen once. Time point meaning: pretreatment peripheral blood. Sequences were derived from PBMCs, sampled around atezolizumab (anti-PD-L1) treatment. The J gene is TRBJ2-7, the V gene TRBV11-3; D not resolved. This sequence originates from a man between 65 and 85 years old with urothelial cancer. The DNA for the CDR3 is TGTGCCAGCAGCCATCCACGCTACTACGAGCAGTACTTC. Translated, it gives CASSHPRYYEQYF.